The present T cell receptor (beta chain) was sequenced within a study of CD8+ T cells in alopecia areata. Investigators sorted PBMCs to obtain both CD4+ and CD8+ T cells. Extracted RNA was reverse transcribed into cDNA, the sequencing template. Assay used: immunoSEQ multiplex PCR; TCRdb lists only in-frame clones, some missing. The profile shows under 150,000 clones, approximately 65% of them singletons. Overall study results and limits: Normal skin contains resident alphabeta T cells, and these are also sequenced in scalp samples. Lesional scalp, especially alopecia totalis/universalis, showed higher clonality than normal scalp.

As to this clone: The antigen remains unidentified.

The CDR3 is 14 residues long. Trimming stripped 2 bases from V and 4 bases from J, with 9 bases between. The V gene's germline CDR1 is SNHLY and CDR2 FYNNEI. The chain is built from TRBV2 and TRBJ2-1, with D maybe TRBD2 (5 bases). This receptor was obtained from a human donor in good health. Material: CD8+ T cells sorted from blood. CDR3 protein: CASSETTRYNEQFF. CDR3 DNA sequence: TGTGCCAGCAGTGAAACTACTAGGTACAATGAGCAGTTCTTC.